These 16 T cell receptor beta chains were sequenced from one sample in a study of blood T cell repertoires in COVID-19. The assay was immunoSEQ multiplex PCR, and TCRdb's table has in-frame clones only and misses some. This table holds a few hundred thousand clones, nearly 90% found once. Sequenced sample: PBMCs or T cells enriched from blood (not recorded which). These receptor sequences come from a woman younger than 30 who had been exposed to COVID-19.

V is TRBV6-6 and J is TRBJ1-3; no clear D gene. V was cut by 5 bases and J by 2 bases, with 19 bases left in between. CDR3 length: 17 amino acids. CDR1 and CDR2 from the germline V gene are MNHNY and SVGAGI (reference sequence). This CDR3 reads CASSPPPVAYPGNTIYF. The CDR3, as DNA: TGTGCCAGCAGTCCCCCCCCAGTAGCCTACCCTGGAAACACCATATATTTT.

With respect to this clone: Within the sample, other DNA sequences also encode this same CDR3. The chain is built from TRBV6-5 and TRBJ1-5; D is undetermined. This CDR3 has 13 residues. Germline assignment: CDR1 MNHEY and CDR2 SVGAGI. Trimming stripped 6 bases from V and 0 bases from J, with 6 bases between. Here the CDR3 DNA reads TGTGCCAGCAGGTTGTATAGCAATCAGCCCCAGCATTTT. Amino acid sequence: CASRLYSNQPQHF.

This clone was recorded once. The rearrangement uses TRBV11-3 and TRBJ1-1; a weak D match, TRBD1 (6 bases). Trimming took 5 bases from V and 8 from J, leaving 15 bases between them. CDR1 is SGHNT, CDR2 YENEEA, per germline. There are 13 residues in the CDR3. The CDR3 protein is CASSADSYREAFF. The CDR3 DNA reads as TGTGCCAGCAGCGCGGACAGTTACAGAGAAGCTTTCTTT.

In DNA, the CDR3 is TGTGCCAGCAGCTTAGCGCTAGGAGATACAGATACGCAGTATTTT. This encodes CASSLALGDTDTQYF. This chain uses TRBV7-6 with TRBJ2-3; D ambiguous. This CDR3 is built from 15 residues. Germline V gene data show CDR1 as SGHVS and CDR2 as FNYEAQ. Trimming cost V 0 bases and J 3 bases, with 10 bases left between them.

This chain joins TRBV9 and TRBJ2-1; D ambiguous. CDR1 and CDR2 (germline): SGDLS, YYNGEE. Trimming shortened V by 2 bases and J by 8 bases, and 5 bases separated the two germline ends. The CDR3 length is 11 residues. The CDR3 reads CASSVLDEQFF. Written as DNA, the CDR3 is TGTGCCAGCAGCGTCCTCGATGAGCAGTTCTTC.

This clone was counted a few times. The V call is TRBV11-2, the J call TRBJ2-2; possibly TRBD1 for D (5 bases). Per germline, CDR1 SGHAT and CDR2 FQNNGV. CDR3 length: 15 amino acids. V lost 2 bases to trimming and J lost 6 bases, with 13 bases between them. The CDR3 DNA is TGTGCCAGCAGCTTACTGGCAGGGATTGCCGGGGAGCTGTTTTTT. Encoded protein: CASSLLAGIAGELFF.

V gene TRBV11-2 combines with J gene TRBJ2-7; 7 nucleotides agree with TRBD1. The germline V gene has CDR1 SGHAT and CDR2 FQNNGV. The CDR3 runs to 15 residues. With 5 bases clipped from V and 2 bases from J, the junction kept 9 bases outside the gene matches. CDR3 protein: CASSPSGQHTYEQYF. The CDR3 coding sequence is TGTGCCAGCAGCCCCTCGGGACAGCATACCTACGAGCAGTACTTC.

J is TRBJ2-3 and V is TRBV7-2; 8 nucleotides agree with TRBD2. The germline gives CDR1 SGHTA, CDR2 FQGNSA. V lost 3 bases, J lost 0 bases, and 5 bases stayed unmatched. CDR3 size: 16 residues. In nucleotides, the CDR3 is TGTGCCAGCAGCTTGTCTACTAGCGGTAGCACAGATACGCAGTATTTT. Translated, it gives CASSLSTSGSTDTQYF.

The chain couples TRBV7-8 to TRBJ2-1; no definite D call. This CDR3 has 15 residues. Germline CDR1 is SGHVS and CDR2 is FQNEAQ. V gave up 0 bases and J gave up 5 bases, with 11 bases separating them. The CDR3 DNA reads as TGTGCCAGCAGCTTAGCGCCAGGTCGGAACAATGAGCAGTTCTTC. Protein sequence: CASSLAPGRNNEQFF.

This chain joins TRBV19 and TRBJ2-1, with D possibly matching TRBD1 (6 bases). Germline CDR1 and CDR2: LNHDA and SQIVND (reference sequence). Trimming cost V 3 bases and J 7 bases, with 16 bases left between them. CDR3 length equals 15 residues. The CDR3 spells CASSIGRGIGNEQFF. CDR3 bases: TGTGCCAGTAGTATCGGCAGGGGAATAGGAAATGAGCAGTTCTTC. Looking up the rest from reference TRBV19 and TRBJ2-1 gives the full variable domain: DGGITQSPKYLFRKEGQNVTLSCEQNLNHDAMYWYRQDPGQGLRLIYYSQIVNDFQKGDIAEGYSVSREKKESFPLTVTSAQKNPTAFYLCASSIGRGIGNEQFFGPGTRLTVL.

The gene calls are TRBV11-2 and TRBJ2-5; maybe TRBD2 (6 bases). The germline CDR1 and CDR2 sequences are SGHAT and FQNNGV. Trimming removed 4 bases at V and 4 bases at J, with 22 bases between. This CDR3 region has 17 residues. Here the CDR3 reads CASSWDLRGSTVETQYF. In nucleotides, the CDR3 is TGTGCCAGCAGCTGGGACTTAAGGGGTAGTACAGTAGAGACCCAGTACTTC.

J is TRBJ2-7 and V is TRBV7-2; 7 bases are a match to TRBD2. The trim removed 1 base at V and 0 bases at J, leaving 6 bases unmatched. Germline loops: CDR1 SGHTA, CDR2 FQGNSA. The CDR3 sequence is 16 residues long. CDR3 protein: CASSLGVAGTSYEQYF. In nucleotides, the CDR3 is TGTGCCAGCAGCTTAGGGGTAGCGGGCACCTCCTACGAGCAGTACTTC.

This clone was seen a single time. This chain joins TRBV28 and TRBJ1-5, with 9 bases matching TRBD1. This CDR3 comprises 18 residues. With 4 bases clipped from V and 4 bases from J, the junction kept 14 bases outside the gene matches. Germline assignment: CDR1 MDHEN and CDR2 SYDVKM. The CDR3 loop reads CASSSFGTGPFGNQPQHF. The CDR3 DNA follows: TGTGCCAGCAGTTCTTTCGGGACAGGGCCCTTTGGGAATCAGCCCCAGCATTTT. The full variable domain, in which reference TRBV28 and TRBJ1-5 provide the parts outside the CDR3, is DVKVTQSSRYLVKRTGEKVFLECVQDMDHENMFWYRQDPGLGLRLIYFSYDVKMKEKGDIPEGYSVSREKKERFSLILESASTNQTSMYLCASSSFGTGPFGNQPQHFGDGTRLSIL.

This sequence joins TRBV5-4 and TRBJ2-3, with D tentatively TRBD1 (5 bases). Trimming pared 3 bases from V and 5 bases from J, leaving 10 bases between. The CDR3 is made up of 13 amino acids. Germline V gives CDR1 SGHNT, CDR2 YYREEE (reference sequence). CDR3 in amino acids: CASSSGNEDTQYF. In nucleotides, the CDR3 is TGTGCCAGCAGCTCAGGGAACGAAGATACGCAGTATTTT.

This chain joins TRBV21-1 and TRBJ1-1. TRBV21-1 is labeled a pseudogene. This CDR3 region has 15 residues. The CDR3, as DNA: TGTGCCAGCAGCAATATCTGGGAGGGGTACACTGAAGCTTTCTTT. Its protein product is CASSNIWEGYTEAFF.

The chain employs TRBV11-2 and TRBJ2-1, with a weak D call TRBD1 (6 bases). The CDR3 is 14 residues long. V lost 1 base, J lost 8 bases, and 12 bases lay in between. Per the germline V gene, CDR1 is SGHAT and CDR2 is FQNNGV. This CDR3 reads CASSLGAGDDEQFF. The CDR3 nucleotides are TGTGCCAGCAGCTTAGGTGCAGGGGACGATGAGCAGTTCTTC.